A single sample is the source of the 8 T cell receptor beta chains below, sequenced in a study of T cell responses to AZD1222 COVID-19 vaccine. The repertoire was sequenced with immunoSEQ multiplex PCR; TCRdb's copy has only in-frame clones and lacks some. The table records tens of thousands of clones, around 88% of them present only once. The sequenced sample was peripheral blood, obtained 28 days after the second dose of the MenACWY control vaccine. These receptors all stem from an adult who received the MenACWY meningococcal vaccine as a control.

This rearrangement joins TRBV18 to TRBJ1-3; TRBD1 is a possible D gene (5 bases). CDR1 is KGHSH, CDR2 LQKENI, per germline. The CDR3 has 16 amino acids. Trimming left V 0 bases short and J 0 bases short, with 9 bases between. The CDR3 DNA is TGTGCCAGCTCACCACCGGCCGGGGGCTCTGGAAACACCATATATTTT. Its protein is CASSPPAGGSGNTIYF. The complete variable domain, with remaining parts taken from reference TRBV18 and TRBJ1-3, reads NAGVMQNPRHLVRRRGQEARLRCSPMKGHSHVYWYRQLPEEGLKFMVYLQKENIIDESGMPKERFSAEFPKEGPSILRIQQVVRGDSAAYFCASSPPAGGSGNTIYFGEGSWLTVV.

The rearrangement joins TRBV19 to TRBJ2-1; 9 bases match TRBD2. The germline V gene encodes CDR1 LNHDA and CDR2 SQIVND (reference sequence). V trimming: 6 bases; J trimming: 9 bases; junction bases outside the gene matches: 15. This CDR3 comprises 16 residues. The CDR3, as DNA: TGTGCCAGTAGCCCCTCGGGAAGCGGGGGGCAAGGTGAGCAGTTCTTC. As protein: CASSPSGSGGQGEQFF.

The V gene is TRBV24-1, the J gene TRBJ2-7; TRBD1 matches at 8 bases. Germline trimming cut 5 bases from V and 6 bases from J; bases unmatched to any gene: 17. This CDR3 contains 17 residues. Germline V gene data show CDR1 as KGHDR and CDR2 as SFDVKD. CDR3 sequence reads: CATSVLPGQGDPGEQYF. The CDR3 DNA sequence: TGTGCCACCAGTGTACTGCCAGGACAGGGAGATCCGGGCGAGCAGTACTTC.

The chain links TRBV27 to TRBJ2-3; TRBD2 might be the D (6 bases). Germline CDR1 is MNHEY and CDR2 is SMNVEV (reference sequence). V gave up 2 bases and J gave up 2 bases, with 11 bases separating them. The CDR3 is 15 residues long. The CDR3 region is CASSLDAGFTDTQYF. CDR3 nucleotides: TGTGCCAGCAGTTTAGATGCGGGGTTCACAGATACGCAGTATTTT.

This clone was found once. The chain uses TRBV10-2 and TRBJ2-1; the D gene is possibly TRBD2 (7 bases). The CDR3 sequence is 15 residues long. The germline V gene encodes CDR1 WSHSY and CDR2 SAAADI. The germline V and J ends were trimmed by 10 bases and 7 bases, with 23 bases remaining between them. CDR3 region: CATQSGGFLGNEQFF. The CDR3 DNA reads TGCGCCACCCAGTCGGGGGGCTTTTTAGGTAATGAGCAGTTCTTC.

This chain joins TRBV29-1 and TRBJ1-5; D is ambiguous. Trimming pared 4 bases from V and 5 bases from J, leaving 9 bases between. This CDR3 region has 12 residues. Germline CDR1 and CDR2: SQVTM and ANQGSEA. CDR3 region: CSVAGWDQPQHF. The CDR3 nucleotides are TGCAGCGTTGCAGGTTGGGATCAGCCCCAGCATTTT.

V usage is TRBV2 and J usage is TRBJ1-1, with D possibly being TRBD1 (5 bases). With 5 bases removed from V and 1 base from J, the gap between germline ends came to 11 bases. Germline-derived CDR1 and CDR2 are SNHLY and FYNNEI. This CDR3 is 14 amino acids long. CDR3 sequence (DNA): TGTGCCAGCAGTAGGACAAGTGCGAACACTGAAGCTTTCTTT. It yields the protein CASSRTSANTEAFF.

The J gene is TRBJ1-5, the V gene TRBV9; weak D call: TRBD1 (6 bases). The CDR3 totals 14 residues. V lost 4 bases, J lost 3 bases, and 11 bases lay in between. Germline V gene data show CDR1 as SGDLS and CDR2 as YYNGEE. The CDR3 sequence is CASSPRTDNQPQHF. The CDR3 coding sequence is TGTGCCAGCAGCCCCCGGACAGACAATCAGCCCCAGCATTTT.